This TCR beta chain was sequenced during a study of blood T cell repertoires in COVID-19. Across the whole study: Researchers got acute and convalescent COVID-19 samples from the United States, Italy and Spain. The analysed material was cDNA or gDNA that came from T cells, B-cell-depleted T cells, or PBMCs.

After removal of 0 bases from V and 10 bases from J, the junction contained 4 bases not matched to a gene. Per the germline V gene, CDR1 is SGDLS and CDR2 is YYNGEE. CDR3 size: 13 residues. How the authors handled the data: Scientists estimated how many nucleated cells there were by amplifying reference gene primers. TCRdb's copy holds only in-frame clones and misses some; the assay was immunoSEQ multiplex PCR. V and J calls and clone size come straight from that table; D and trimming were deduced from the DNA. The data show approximately 62,000 clones, with 75% to 90% seen just once and around 8% held by the top ten.

The TCR was taken from a human donor with active COVID-19. The donor label of this sample is uncertain. Specimen: peripheral blood. This chain joins TRBV9 and TRBJ2-1; 7 nucleotides match TRBD2. CDR3 residues: CASSVAGGGEQFF. The CDR3 DNA is TGTGCCAGCAGCGTAGCGGGGGGTGGCGAGCAGTTCTTC. Full variable domain (rest looked up from reference TRBV9 and TRBJ2-1): DSGVTQTPKHLITATGQRVTLRCSPRSGDLSVYWYQQSLDQGLQFLIQYYNGEERAKGNILERFSAQQFPDLHSELNLSSLELGDSALYFCASSVAGGGEQFFGPGTRLTVL.